A single TCR beta chain is shown here with its context. Its antigen is undetermined. Assay used: immunoSEQ multiplex PCR; TCRdb lists only in-frame clones, some missing. The repertoire holds about 9,600 clones, with roughly nine tenths as singletons. This sample is part of a study of monozygotic twins with cystic fibrosis. General study results and limits: J usage was most co-twin-similar in 8 of 16 pairs, V in 13. Monozygotic CF twin pairs shared significantly more nucleotide-identical clonotypes than unrelated CF individuals did.

The germline gives CDR1 ENHRY, CDR2 SYGVKD. The CDR3 totals 14 residues. V shed 4 bases, J shed 3 bases, and the junction held 4 bases outside the gene matches. Material: blood. The receptor comes from a boy aged 2 to 9 with cystic fibrosis. This chain links TRBV10-3 with TRBJ2-7; 9 positions match TRBD1. Here the CDR3 DNA reads TGTGCCATCAGTGCGGGGACAGGGAACTACGAGCAGTACTTC. Translating gives CAISAGTGNYEQYF.